The rows below give T cell receptor beta chains drawn from one sample of a study of neurological immune-mediated disorders. From the 5' RACE reads, TCRdb called clonotypes with MiXCR, one entry per CDR3 protein. The table shows over 65,000 distinct CDR3 sequences, with about 9.4% occurring only once. Material: PBMCs. The source is a man aged 45-60 years in good health. The CDR3 runs from the conserved cysteine through the conserved F or W. The D gene is left open where the match is weak. Clone size is stated in some rows and not others, as once, few, many or a class when expanded.

D: .
J: TRBJ1-2
V: TRBV28
size: many
CDR3: CASNQLEAYGYTF

D: .
J: TRBJ1-2
V: TRBV20-1
size: many
CDR3: CSARGAGRAYGYTF

D: TRBD2
J: TRBJ2-1
V: TRBV15
size: many
CDR3: CATSRRAGTTYNEQFF

D: .
J: TRBJ2-7
V: TRBV5-6
size: many
CDR3: CASSAMLDQTVGGEQYF

D: TRBD2
J: TRBJ2-7
V: TRBV10-3
size: many
CDR3: CAISESSGRGNSYEQYF

D: TRBD1
J: TRBJ2-1
V: TRBV20-1
size: many
CDR3: CSAPHLDRDPYNEQFF

D: TRBD2
J: TRBJ2-7
V: TRBV5-5
size: many
CDR3: CASSSGLAGAAYEQYF

D: .
J: TRBJ1-1
V: TRBV20-1
size: few
CDR3: CSARDLRSWQYAFF

D: .
J: TRBJ2-2
V: TRBV20-1
size: many
CDR3: CSAREGRRNTGELFF

D: TRBD2
J: TRBJ2-2
V: TRBV2
size: .
CDR3: CASSEGGGASGELFF

D: TRBD1
J: TRBJ2-5
V: TRBV20-1
size: .
CDR3: CSARGTGGWETQYF

D: .
J: TRBJ2-7
V: TRBV7-2
size: many
CDR3: CASSQGVAWNEQYF

D: .
J: TRBJ2-2
V: TRBV14
size: many
CDR3: CASSQRNLNTGELFF

D: .
J: TRBJ2-1
V: TRBV5-5
size: many
CDR3: CASSKNNEQFF

D: .
J: TRBJ2-6
V: TRBV5-1
size: many
CDR3: CASSLRAGANVLTF

D: TRBD1
J: TRBJ2-5
V: TRBV9
size: many
CDR3: CASSRTTGQGPETQYF

D: TRBD1
J: TRBJ1-3
V: TRBV12-3/TRBV12-4
size: many
CDR3: CATDKTGGEFGNTIYF

D: .
J: TRBJ2-7
V: TRBV28
size: many
CDR3: CASKDGGGLPYYEQYF

D: .
J: TRBJ2-1
V: TRBV5-1
size: .
CDR3: CASSLGTTYNETFF

D: TRBD1
J: TRBJ1-5
V: TRBV12-3/TRBV12-4
size: .
CDR3: CASSLAGGTESQPQHF

D: .
J: TRBJ1-1
V: TRBV7-2
size: many
CDR3: CASSYDSQGVRAFF

D: .
J: TRBJ2-2
V: TRBV5-1
size: many
CDR3: CASGDSRGATGELFF

D: .
J: TRBJ1-2
V: TRBV7-2
size: many
CDR3: CASGRSGAENYGYTF

D: .
J: TRBJ2-4
V: TRBV7-9
size: many
CDR3: CASSEDSGSLYKNIQYF

D: .
J: TRBJ2-1
V: TRBV12-3/TRBV12-4
size: many
CDR3: CASSPVGTASDEQFF

D: .
J: TRBJ2-5
V: TRBV7-8
size: many
CDR3: CASSLANIRGGETQYF

D: .
J: TRBJ2-7
V: TRBV7-8
size: few
CDR3: CASSYDRYEQYF

D: .
J: TRBJ2-3
V: TRBV29-1
size: many
CDR3: CSVHTGRSTDTQYF